The present T cell receptor beta chain was sequenced within a study of OX40 agonist ivuxolimab in advanced cancers. Across the whole study: A history of anti-PD-1, anti-PD-L1 or anti-CTLA-4 therapy was acceptable, and about 37% had some. Partial responses occurred in three patients (one hepatocellular carcinoma, two cutaneous melanoma). Study findings and constraints: Normalized expansion of T-cell clones was also low for some nonresponders.

For this clone: The antigen is not known.

Data came from immunoSEQ multiplex PCR; TCRdb stores just in-frame clones and leaves some out. The sample records approximately 50,000 clones, approximately 80% being singletons. The V end lost 1 base, the J end lost 3 bases, and 7 bases lay between the germline ends. Germline V gene sequence: CDR1 SEHNR, CDR2 FQNEAQ (reference sequence). There are 14 residues in the CDR3. This receptor was identified in an adult with an advanced solid tumor such as melanoma, head and neck, liver or kidney cancer. Sequenced material: CD4+ or CD8+ T cells sorted from blood, taken in a trial of the OX40 agonist ivuxolimab. The V and J genes are TRBV7-9 and TRBJ2-1; D gene unclear. The CDR3 loop reads CASSLESYYNEQFF. The CDR3 nucleotides are TGTGCCAGCAGCTTAGAAAGTTACTACAATGAGCAGTTCTTC.